The 21 T cell receptor beta chains reported below all come from one sample, sequenced in a study of response to subunit inactivated influenza vaccine. In TCRdb, the RT-PCR reads were re-called with MiXCR into one record per CDR3 protein. The sample includes about 500,000 distinct CDR3 sequences, more than 15% seen only once; the top ten take 2.5% to 3.5%. Sample: CD4+ T cells sorted from PBMCs, taken around 25 months after vaccination. These receptors came from a man between 45 and 75 years old who received an inactivated influenza vaccine.

The table lists this clonotype with a few counts. The gene calls are TRBV20-1 and TRBJ2-5; 11 bases line up with TRBD2. CDR1 and CDR2 from the germline V gene are DFQATT and SNEGSKA (reference sequence). V trimming: 8 bases; J trimming: 1 base; junction bases outside the gene matches: 6. CDR3 length: 14 residues. As DNA, the CDR3 is TGCAGTCAAGTCGGGACTAGCGGCCAAGAGACCCAGTACTTC. Protein sequence: CSQVGTSGQETQYF.

The genes are TRBV20-1 and TRBJ1-1; D unclear. The CDR3 runs 14 residues. Trimming shortened V by 4 bases and J by 0 bases, and 12 bases separated the two germline ends. CDR1 is DFQATT and CDR2 is SNEGSKA in the germline V gene (reference sequence). In DNA form, the CDR3 reads TGCAGTGCTACCCCCGGTCTCATGAACACTGAAGCTTTCTTT. It codes for CSATPGLMNTEAFF.

The DNA for the CDR3 is TGTGCCAGCAGCCAACTGGAACGACAGCTGTTTTTT. Translation: CASSQLERQLFF. The chain has TRBV3-1 and TRBJ2-2; D is undetermined. The CDR3 runs 12 residues. The V and J ends lost 2 bases and 12 bases respectively, with 10 bases between them. Per the germline V gene, CDR1 is LGHDT and CDR2 is YNNKEL (reference sequence).

There are many counts of this clonotype. The chain links TRBV28 to TRBJ2-7; TRBD1 might be the D (6 bases). The V end lost 4 bases, the J end lost 1 base, and 14 bases lay between the germline ends. Germline V CDR1 and CDR2: MDHEN, SYDVKM. The length of the CDR3 is 15 residues. CDR3: CASSSDRSPSYEQYF. CDR3 DNA: TGTGCCAGCAGTTCAGACAGGTCGCCTTCCTACGAGCAGTACTTC.

This clonotype occurred many times. This CDR3 is CSARDQEGKNIQYF. The DNA of the CDR3 is TGCAGTGCTAGAGATCAGGAAGGAAAAAACATTCAGTACTTC. The J gene is TRBJ2-4, the V gene TRBV20-1, with no clear D. Germline V lookup: CDR1 DFQATT, CDR2 SNEGSKA (reference sequence). This CDR3 is built from 14 residues. Trimming shortened V by 0 bases and J by 4 bases, and 10 bases separated the two germline ends.

This clonotype was counted a few times. The chain's CDR3 is CAISESGSGEAFF. The CDR3 nucleotides are TGTGCCATCAGTGAGTCAGGGAGTGGTGAAGCTTTCTTT. The chain uses TRBV10-3 and TRBJ1-1, with no clear D. The length of the CDR3 is 13 residues. Germline V gene lookup returns CDR1 ENHRY and CDR2 SYGVKD. Trimming left V 0 bases short and J 7 bases short, with 9 bases between.

The chain couples TRBV20-1 to TRBJ1-2; 7 nucleotides align to TRBD1. This CDR3 contains 14 residues. From germline, CDR1 is DFQATT and CDR2 SNEGSKA (reference sequence). J was trimmed by 4 bases and V by 6 bases; bases with no gene match: 11. CDR3 coding DNA: TGCAGTGCACCGATCCCAGGGGGTAGCTATGGCTACACCTTC. Residues: CSAPIPGGSYGYTF.

The chain is built from TRBV3-1 and TRBJ2-7; weak D call: TRBD1 (6 bases). The CDR3 runs 16 residues. Trimming pared 3 bases from V and 3 bases from J, leaving 18 bases between. Germline V gene lookup returns CDR1 LGHDT and CDR2 YNNKEL (reference sequence). Here the CDR3 reads CASSQETRTEYYEQYF. The CDR3 DNA reads as TGTGCCAGCAGCCAGGAGACCCGGACAGAATACTACGAGCAGTACTTC.

The chain uses TRBV20-1 and TRBJ2-3; no firm D call. The length of the CDR3 is 14 residues. V shed 6 bases and J shed 5 bases, with 18 bases lying between them. From germline, CDR1 is DFQATT and CDR2 SNEGSKA (reference sequence). In nucleotides, the CDR3 is TGCAGTGCGGCCCCAAAATGGTCTCTAGATACGCAGTATTTT. Protein sequence: CSAAPKWSLDTQYF.

Many counts were recorded for this clonotype. This chain links TRBV12-3 or TRBV12-4 with TRBJ1-2; D is perhaps TRBD1 (5 bases). The CDR3 is 16 amino acids. V lost 2 bases and J 5 bases, leaving 18 bases between the germline ends. In DNA, the CDR3 is TGTGCCAGCAGTTTATTTACGACAGCGGGTCGTTATGGCTACACCTTC. Its translation: CASSLFTTAGRYGYTF.

V usage is TRBV6-2 or TRBV6-3 and J usage is TRBJ2-2; D unclear. CDR1 is MNHEY, CDR2 SVGEGT, per germline. V shed 4 bases and J shed 6 bases, with 9 bases lying between them. This CDR3 comprises 13 residues. The DNA for the CDR3 is TGTGCCAGCAGTTTCCAGCTTGCCGGGGAGCTGTTTTTT. Amino acids: CASSFQLAGELFF.

This chain uses TRBV2 with TRBJ1-6, with a possible D match to TRBD1 (5 bases). V was clipped by 5 bases and J by 9 bases, with 14 bases between them. Germline loops: CDR1 SNHLY, CDR2 FYNNEI. This CDR3 comprises 14 residues. This CDR3 reads CASSTKGTGSPLHF. CDR3 sequence (DNA): TGTGCCAGCAGTACTAAGGGGACCGGTTCACCCCTCCACTTT. Filled out from reference TRBV2 and TRBJ1-6, the complete variable domain reads EPEVTQTPSHQVTQMGQEVILRCVPISNHLYFYWYRQILGQKVEFLVSFYNNEISEKSEIFDDQFSVERPDGSNFTLKIRSTKLEDSAMYFCASSTKGTGSPLHFGNGTRLTVT.

Ten or more counts support this clonotype. The chain joins TRBV20-1 to TRBJ2-5, with 13 bases lining up with TRBD2. Germline CDR1 and CDR2: DFQATT and SNEGSKA (reference sequence). The trim removed 4 bases at V and 5 bases at J, leaving 7 bases unmatched. The CDR3 runs 15 residues. As DNA, the CDR3 is TGCAGTGCTATGAGGACTAGCGGGAGTGCGGAGACCCAGTACTTC. This codes for CSAMRTSGSAETQYF.

This clonotype was seen many times. The chain employs TRBV29-1 and TRBJ2-1; TRBD1 aligns across 9 bases. V dropped 7 bases and J dropped 4; count of bases not matched to a gene: 8. CDR1 SQVTM and CDR2 ANQGSEA come from the germline V gene. The CDR3 has 14 amino acids. The CDR3 coding sequence is TGCAGCGGTCGCGACAGGGGGTTATACAATGAGCAGTTCTTC. Its translation: CSGRDRGLYNEQFF.

This chain joins TRBV4-2 and TRBJ2-2, with 12 bases fitting TRBD2. With 2 bases clipped from V and 6 bases from J, the junction kept 4 bases outside the gene matches. This CDR3 spans 16 amino acids. Germline values: CDR1 LGHNA, CDR2 YNFKEQ. The CDR3 bases are TGTGCCAGCAGCCAAATACTAGCGGGAGGATCCGGGGAGCTGTTTTTT. It translates to CASSQILAGGSGELFF.

On this clonotype itself: It may be a read error: a sequence one base away is much more abundant. V and J are TRBV20-1 and TRBJ1-4; no firm D call. The length of the CDR3 is 15 residues. Germline assignment: CDR1 DFQATT and CDR2 SNEGSKA (reference sequence). The CDR3: CSAPSTRSTNKKLFF. The CDR3 coding sequence is TGCAGTGCGCCATCGACCCGGTCAACTAATAAAAAACTGTTTTTT.

This clonotype was seen a few times. The chain links TRBV3-1 to TRBJ2-2, with D uncertain. Trimming removed 6 bases from V and 0 bases from J, with 5 bases in between. The CDR3 loop spans 13 amino acids. Germline CDR1 and CDR2: LGHDT and YNNKEL (reference sequence). The CDR3 region is CASRLTNTGELFF. The CDR3 DNA reads TGTGCCAGCAGACTTACGAACACCGGGGAGCTGTTTTTT.

The chain is built from TRBV5-6 and TRBJ1-2; D remains unclear. V gave up 1 base and J gave up 3 bases, with 7 bases separating them. Germline V gives CDR1 SGHDT, CDR2 YYEEEE. The CDR3 extends over 13 amino acids. The CDR3 sequence: CASSLMHHYGYTF. The CDR3 region has the DNA TGTGCCAGCAGCTTGATGCACCACTATGGCTACACCTTC.

About this clonotype itself: A much larger clone lies one base from this, so it may be a read error. The gene calls are TRBV20-1 and TRBJ2-1; TRBD1 matches at 7 bases. The V gene end was trimmed by 0 bases and the J gene end by 7 bases; junction bases not matched to a gene: 15. The CDR3 runs to 17 residues. CDR1 and CDR2 (germline): DFQATT, SNEGSKA (reference sequence). For the CDR3, the DNA is TGCAGTGCTAGAGATCTAGACAGGGCCCATAATCTAAATGAGCAGTTCTTC. This translates into CSARDLDRAHNLNEQFF.

The rearrangement links TRBV27 to TRBJ2-7, with 10 bases aligning to TRBD1. The junction had 17 bases not matched to a gene; V was cut back by 3 bases and J by 9 bases. CDR1 and CDR2 from the germline V gene are MNHEY and SMNVEV (reference sequence). This CDR3 comprises 17 residues. The CDR3: CASSLFRPGQGSSGQYF. In DNA form, the CDR3 reads TGTGCCAGCAGTTTGTTCCGACCGGGACAGGGGTCCTCAGGGCAGTACTTC.

This clonotype was detected many times. The CDR3 coding sequence is TGTGCCAGCGAAACCGGGAGTTTTAGCACAGATACGCAGTATTTT. Protein: CASETGSFSTDTQYF. The chain uses TRBV2 and TRBJ2-3, with a tentative D call TRBD2 (6 bases). Germline lookup yields CDR1 SNHLY and CDR2 FYNNEI. The CDR3 is 15 residues long. Trimming cost V 8 bases and J 0 bases, with 15 bases left between them.